The T cell receptor (beta chain) described here comes from a study of shared clonotypes between healthy human individuals (dated by TCRdb to the early 2020s). Some background on the complete study: Three men and a couple of women, aged 18 to 49 years, made up the cohort. For each donor, CD4 naive and CD4 memory were each run on three plates, CD8 naive on two plates, and CD8 memory on one plate. To estimate repertoire size and how much clonotype sharing occurs between individuals, the study deeply sequenced the blood TCR repertoires of five healthy adults. Libraries were prepared and TCR repertoires were sequenced by different laboratories using diverse techniques, in order to increase sequencing depth and limit assay-specific biases. Per donor, leukapheresis produced somewhere between about 0.8 and 9 billion PBMCs.

As concerns this clone: The target of this receptor is not known. The sample holds no much larger clone one base away, and base qualities are not on file.

Here is what the overall study found, with its caveats: Only blood was sampled, and tissue TCR repertoires likely differ from those in blood. Naive subsets generally had larger estimated clonotype richness than memory subsets. The small number of donors limited the genetic and exposure-history diversity represented. Clonotypes shared by all four sorted-subset donors showed higher generation probabilities than non-shared clonotypes. Pairwise subsampling indicated that sequencing depth was expected to affect the degree of clonotype sharing among donors. Across a handful of donors, 5% to 6% of naive CD4, roughly 3.5% of naive CD8, 2% to 2.5% of memory CD4, and approximately 0.42% of memory CD8 clonotypes were shared. Even with the large sequencing depth, rarefaction of the sorted-subset datasets indicated that sequencing was incomplete.

CD8 naive samples consisted of CD45RO-negative cells that were positively selected for CCR7, yielding a CD45RA+CCR7+ population without TemRA cells. The donors were healthy, HIV-negative adults who had no recently reported acute infections or vaccinations. Only Caucasian adults living in Nashville, Tennessee, USA were represented among the donors. Blood was collected by leukapheresis, and PBMCs were isolated by Ficoll-Histopaque density gradient centrifugation and then cryopreserved in liquid nitrogen vapor phase. Analytical flow cytometry was used to check the purity and quantity of every magnetically sorted T cell population. From each sorted fraction, genomic DNA was isolated and quantified by UV absorbance on a Nanodrop 2000c. As encoded in the germline V gene (reference sequence), CDR1 is LNHNV while CDR2 is YYDKDF. A distance of 12 bases separates the germline ends of V and J, which lose 9 bases and 0 bases respectively. From cysteine to phenylalanine, the CDR3 is 13 amino acids long. Of all the DNA, just the CDR3 is kept, 39 bases in frame from base 1.

TCR CDR3 regions were amplified from genomic DNA by multiplex PCR using the deep immunoSEQ assay. Extracted genomic DNA from each cell subset was distributed evenly across all wells of several immunoSEQ 96-well plates, and each plate was treated as a replicate. For sorted subsets, approximately 200 ng of genomic DNA, equivalent to 25,000 to 35,000 T cell genomes, went into each replicate PCR. The purified libraries were quantified using a Qubit 3.0 fluorometer, sized with a Bioanalyzer 2100, and then quantified again using the KAPA Library Quantification kit. A separate single-read 150-cycle Illumina NextSeq 550 flow cell was used to sequence each immunoSEQ 96-well plate. The original methods were these. Because only junctional sequences without quality scores were contained in the immunoSEQ output, filtering matching that applied to full-length reads could not be performed. To assign V/J genes and CDR3, sequences were annotated against IMGT germline references using PyIR, a Python wrapper for IgBLAST v1.9. Reads were filtered out if the reads had weak V/J assignments (E-value above 1e-6), no CDR3, stop codons, out-of-frame junctions, or ambiguous translated residues. V3J clonotypes were defined by identical inferred V gene, J gene, and CDR3 amino acid sequence. To compute the percentage overlap between repertoires, the number of shared unique clonotypes was divided by the size of the smaller repertoire. Richness of each repertoire was evaluated using RTK rarefaction, the Chao1 estimator, and Recon v2.1 estimates of unobserved clonotypes. Generation probabilities were computed with OLGA for all TCRbeta clonotypes obtained by the gDNA method from four donors. The table comes from immuneACCESS by way of TCRdb, which keeps in-frame sequences with V and J called. Part of the clones is missing from these tables; in studies checked, under half for an unresolved V gene and the rest for unknown reasons. The V and J calls and clone size come from that table; D and trimming were worked out from the DNA. This sample gives hundreds of thousands of clones in total; roughly 96% of them show up just once. Clones ranked in the top ten supply about 0.25% of the sample.

This receptor chain uses TRBV15 and TRBJ2-7, with the D segment identity uncertain. The origin of this receptor is a man younger than 40 in good health. Sequencing input: naive CD8+ T cells sorted from blood. The sample's cell subset or site label, in plain terms: CD45RA+CCR7+. The sequenced DNA is TGTGCCACTCGTTCCATTAGCTCCTACGAGCAGTACTTC. It specifies CATRSISSYEQYF. Joined to the reference TRBV15 and TRBJ2-7 proteins, this CDR3 gives the full variable domain: DAMVIQNPRYQVTQFGKPVTLSCSQTLNHNVMYWYQQKSSQAPKLLFHYYDKDFNNEADTPDNFQSRRPNTSFCFLDIRSPGLGDTAMYLCATRSISSYEQYFGPGTRLTVT.